This record concerns one TCR beta chain sequence. The target antigen is unknown. The CDR3 does not close with the conserved phenylalanine or tryptophan, likely indicating a read error. A single record per CDR3 protein comes from TCRdb applying MiXCR to the reads. The sample consists of about 55,000 distinct CDR3 sequences, roughly a fifth of them appearing once. This sample was taken from a study of T cell repertoires in cytomegalovirus infection. The source of this sequence is a human donor in good health (CMV status not recorded). Some clones in this sample may be carry-over from other donors' samples. Source: CD8+ T cells from cultured PBMCs, taken from culture after CMV antigen stimulation.

Here the CDR3 reads CASSPRLAGGVGELFS. CDR3 sequence (DNA): TGTGCCAGCAGCCCCCGACTAGCGGGGGGGGTCGGGGAGCTGTTTTCT. The chain carries TRBV7-9 and TRBJ2-2, with 14 bases aligning to TRBD2. V trimming: 5 bases; J trimming: 7 bases; junction bases outside the gene matches: 6. Per the germline V gene, CDR1 is SEHNR and CDR2 is FQNEAQ (reference sequence). CDR3 length equals 16 residues.